This TCR beta chain originates from a study of beta chain features in type 1 diabetes. This clone occurred a few times. It was via CD45RO/CCR7/CD25/CD127/CD95/CD27 that CD4+ naive, central memory, regulatory and stem cell-like memory cells were sorted. The entirety of the isolated RNA underwent reverse transcription, so expressed TCRB transcripts were sequenced. Repertoires were generated with immunoSEQ multiplex PCR, while TCRdb's copy carries only in-frame clones and drops some. The sample gives 150,000 to 190,000 clones, approximately 10% of which show up once; roughly 2% is in the top ten. Germline V gene lookup returns CDR1 SGDLS and CDR2 YYNGEE. V lost 0 bases and J 0 bases, leaving 8 bases between the germline ends. The CDR3 is 15 amino acids.

The chain combines TRBV9 with TRBJ2-3; TRBD2 might be the D (6 bases). This clonotype originated in a man aged 18 to 30 in good health. Sample: central memory CD4+ T cells from blood. The CDR3 sequence: CASSVAGTSTDTQYF. The CDR3 nucleotides read TGTGCCAGCAGCGTAGCCGGGACTAGCACAGATACGCAGTATTTT.